This T cell receptor (beta chain) was identified in a study of T cells after yellow fever vaccination. For the study at large: It was SMART-Seq v4 Ultra Low Input that prepared the fractions with low cell numbers. Study results and caveats: Overall, a small share of clonotypes was seen in both CD4 and CD8 compartments. FACS-sorted repertoires could harbor abundant contaminating bulk-population clonotypes. Reappearance after the booster was seen for most primary-vaccination clones, at 96% CD4 and 70% to 90% CD8.

The germline V and J ends were trimmed by 1 base and 0 bases, with 14 bases remaining between them. CDR1 and CDR2 (germline): MGHRA, YSYEKL. This CDR3 has 17 amino acids. One entry per CDR3 protein, called by TCRdb with MiXCR from the 5' RACE reads. The table lists 280,000 or so distinct CDR3 sequences, approximately 10% of them singletons. Only a few counts were recorded for this clonotype. What it binds is unknown. The J gene is TRBJ2-3, the V gene TRBV4-1, with D perhaps matching TRBD2 (7 bases). The receptor was isolated from a man between 18 and 35 years old who received the YFV17D yellow fever vaccine. The specimen comprised CD4+ T cells sorted from PBMCs, sampled 5 days after the yellow fever booster vaccination. The CDR3 loop reads CASSQGRGGPSTDTQYF. CDR3 DNA: TGCGCCAGCAGCCAAGGGCGCGGGGGCCCTAGCACAGATACGCAGTATTTT.